This TCR beta chain appears in the sequencing data of a study of identical twins. Notes on the study in general: For cord blood, abundant beta clonotypes had fewer insertions, unlike memory repertoires, which showed none. Sequences that were out-of-frame, alpha and twin-shared displayed an excess of low generation probability.

The CDR3 runs 14 residues. Germline lookup yields CDR1 SEHNR and CDR2 FQNEAQ (reference sequence). Trimming removed 5 bases from V and 6 bases from J, with 16 bases in between. Only a few counts were recorded for this clonotype. What it binds is not known. One entry per CDR3 protein results from TCRdb running MiXCR on the 5' RACE reads. This sample has some 560,000 distinct CDR3 sequences, with 9.5% to 10% found just once. These data were likewise used in another study, on yellow fever vaccine responses in identical twins.

The receptor was isolated from a woman aged 18 to 35 in good health. The chain employs TRBV7-9 and TRBJ2-5; tentatively, D is TRBD1 or TRBD2 (5 bases each). The sequenced sample consisted of PBMCs. CDR3 bases: TGTGCCAGCAGCGACCGGGACCATCCTCAGACCCAGTACTTC. Its protein product is CASSDRDHPQTQYF.